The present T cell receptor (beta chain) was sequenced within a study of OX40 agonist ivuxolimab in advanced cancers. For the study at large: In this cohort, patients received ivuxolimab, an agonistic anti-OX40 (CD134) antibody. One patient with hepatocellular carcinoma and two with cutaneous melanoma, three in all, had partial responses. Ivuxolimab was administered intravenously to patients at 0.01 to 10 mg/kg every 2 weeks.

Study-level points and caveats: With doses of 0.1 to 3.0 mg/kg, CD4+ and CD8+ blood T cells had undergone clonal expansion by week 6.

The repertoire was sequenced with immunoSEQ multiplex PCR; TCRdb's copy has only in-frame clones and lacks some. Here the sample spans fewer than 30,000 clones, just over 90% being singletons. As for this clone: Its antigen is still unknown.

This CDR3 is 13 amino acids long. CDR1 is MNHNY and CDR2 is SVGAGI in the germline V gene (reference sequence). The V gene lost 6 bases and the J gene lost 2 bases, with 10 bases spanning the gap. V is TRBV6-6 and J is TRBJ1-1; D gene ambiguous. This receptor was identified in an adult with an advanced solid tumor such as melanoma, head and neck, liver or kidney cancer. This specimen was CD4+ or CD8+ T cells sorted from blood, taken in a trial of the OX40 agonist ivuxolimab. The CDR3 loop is CASSLYGNTEAFF. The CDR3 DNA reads TGTGCCAGCAGCCTATATGGAAACACTGAAGCTTTCTTT.